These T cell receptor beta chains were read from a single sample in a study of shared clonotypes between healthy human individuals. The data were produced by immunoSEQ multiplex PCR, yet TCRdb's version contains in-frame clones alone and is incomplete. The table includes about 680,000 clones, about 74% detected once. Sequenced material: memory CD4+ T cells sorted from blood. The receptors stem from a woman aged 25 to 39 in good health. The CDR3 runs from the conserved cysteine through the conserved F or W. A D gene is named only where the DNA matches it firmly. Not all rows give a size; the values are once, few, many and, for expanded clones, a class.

cdr3_aa: CASRDPLGETQYF
cdr3_nt: TGTGCCAGCAGAGATCCCCTAGGGGAGACCCAGTACTTC
j_call: TRBJ2-5
d_call: -
cdr3_length: 13
v_call: TRBV28
clone_size: -

cdr3_aa: CASSRNVITEAFF
cdr3_nt: TGTGCCAGCAGCCGCAATGTGATCACTGAAGCTTTCTTT
j_call: TRBJ1-1
d_call: -
cdr3_length: 13
v_call: TRBV14
clone_size: -

cdr3_aa: CASSYSGGNQPQHF
cdr3_nt: TGTGCCAGCAGTTACTCAGGGGGCAATCAGCCCCAGCATTTT
j_call: TRBJ1-5
d_call: -
cdr3_length: 14
v_call: TRBV6-6
clone_size: -

cdr3_aa: CASSLSTSMETQYF
cdr3_nt: TGTGCCAGCAGTTTATCGACCTCCATGGAGACCCAGTACTTC
j_call: TRBJ2-5
d_call: -
cdr3_length: 14
v_call: TRBV27
clone_size: -

cdr3_aa: CASSRTEDQPQHF
cdr3_nt: TGTGCCAGCAGTAGGACAGAGGATCAGCCCCAGCATTTT
j_call: TRBJ1-5
d_call: -
cdr3_length: 13
v_call: TRBV2
clone_size: few

cdr3_aa: CASRPGQGAHEQYF
cdr3_nt: TGTGCCAGCAGACCGGGACAGGGGGCTCACGAGCAGTACTTC
j_call: TRBJ2-7
d_call: TRBD1
cdr3_length: 14
v_call: TRBV6-1
clone_size: once

cdr3_aa: CASRPGGPAGPLNTEAFF
cdr3_nt: TGTGCCAGCAGACCTGGGGGGCCCGCGGGGCCACTGAACACTGAAGCTTTCTTT
j_call: TRBJ1-1
d_call: -
cdr3_length: 18
v_call: TRBV27
clone_size: -

cdr3_aa: CASRFMSAEAFF
cdr3_nt: TGTGCCAGCAGGTTCATGAGCGCTGAAGCTTTCTTT
j_call: TRBJ1-1
d_call: -
cdr3_length: 12
v_call: TRBV28
clone_size: few

cdr3_aa: CASSLSGFGAGELFF
cdr3_nt: TGTGCCAGCAGTTTATCGGGTTTCGGAGCCGGGGAGCTGTTTTTT
j_call: TRBJ2-2
d_call: -
cdr3_length: 15
v_call: TRBV27
clone_size: -

cdr3_aa: CSVWTGSDEQFF
cdr3_nt: TGCAGCGTTTGGACTGGGTCGGATGAGCAGTTCTTC
j_call: TRBJ2-1
d_call: -
cdr3_length: 12
v_call: TRBV29-1
clone_size: once

cdr3_aa: CASSPILAGGDEQYF
cdr3_nt: TGCGCCAGCAGCCCGATTCTAGCGGGAGGGGACGAGCAGTACTTC
j_call: TRBJ2-7
d_call: TRBD2
cdr3_length: 15
v_call: TRBV5-1
clone_size: -

cdr3_aa: CASSYSGTGTDTQYF
cdr3_nt: TGTGCCAGCAGCTACTCCGGGACAGGGACAGATACGCAGTATTTT
j_call: TRBJ2-3
d_call: TRBD1
cdr3_length: 15
v_call: TRBV7-9
clone_size: -

cdr3_aa: CASSSRTGVHEQYF
cdr3_nt: TGTGCCAGCAGCTCCCGGACAGGGGTCCACGAGCAGTACTTC
j_call: TRBJ2-7
d_call: TRBD1
cdr3_length: 14
v_call: TRBV5-8
clone_size: few

cdr3_aa: CASSGGTANTEAFF
cdr3_nt: TGCGCCAGCAGCGGGGGGACCGCGAACACTGAAGCTTTCTTT
j_call: TRBJ1-1
d_call: -
cdr3_length: 14
v_call: TRBV5-1
clone_size: -

cdr3_aa: CASSPGLAGGPRDEQFF
cdr3_nt: TGTGCCAGCTCACCGGGACTAGCGGGAGGGCCTCGGGATGAGCAGTTCTTC
j_call: TRBJ2-1
d_call: TRBD2
cdr3_length: 17
v_call: TRBV18
clone_size: -

cdr3_aa: CASRLRAGNEQFF
cdr3_nt: TGTGCCAGCCGTCTCAGGGCTGGGAATGAGCAGTTCTTC
j_call: TRBJ2-1
d_call: -
cdr3_length: 13
v_call: TRBV6-5
clone_size: few

cdr3_aa: CASGLVLAGIPNEQFF
cdr3_nt: TGTGCTAGTGGTTTGGTCCTAGCGGGCATCCCGAATGAGCAGTTCTTC
j_call: TRBJ2-1
d_call: TRBD2
cdr3_length: 16
v_call: TRBV12-5
clone_size: -

cdr3_aa: CASSKSDIAKNIQYF
cdr3_nt: TGTGCCAGCAGCAAAAGTGATATAGCCAAAAACATTCAGTACTTC
j_call: TRBJ2-4
d_call: -
cdr3_length: 15
v_call: TRBV21-1
clone_size: -

cdr3_aa: CASSQGSSVLKETQYF
cdr3_nt: TGCGCCAGCAGCCAAGGCTCTAGCGTTTTAAAAGAGACCCAGTACTTC
j_call: TRBJ2-5
d_call: -
cdr3_length: 16
v_call: TRBV4-1
clone_size: -

cdr3_aa: CASGPGTRSYEQYF
cdr3_nt: TGTGCCAGCGGACCCGGGACCCGCTCTTACGAGCAGTACTTC
j_call: TRBJ2-7
d_call: -
cdr3_length: 14
v_call: TRBV2
clone_size: -

cdr3_aa: CASSLRGVSTDTQYF
cdr3_nt: TGTGCCAGCAGCTTACGGGGGGTTAGCACAGATACGCAGTATTTT
j_call: TRBJ2-3
d_call: TRBD2
cdr3_length: 15
v_call: TRBV11-2
clone_size: -

cdr3_aa: CASSLEEETQYF
cdr3_nt: TGTGCCAGCAGCTTGGAGGAAGAGACCCAGTACTTC
j_call: TRBJ2-5
d_call: -
cdr3_length: 12
v_call: TRBV5-6
clone_size: many

cdr3_aa: CASSFGSTDTQYF
cdr3_nt: TGTGCCAGCAGTTTTGGGTCCACAGATACGCAGTATTTT
j_call: TRBJ2-3
d_call: -
cdr3_length: 13
v_call: TRBV28
clone_size: -

cdr3_aa: CASSQSWGDEQFF
cdr3_nt: TGCGCCAGCAGCCAATCGTGGGGAGATGAGCAGTTCTTC
j_call: TRBJ2-1
d_call: -
cdr3_length: 13
v_call: TRBV4-1
clone_size: -

cdr3_aa: CASSVLGQTTNEKLFF
cdr3_nt: TGTGCCAGCAGTGTGCTGGGACAGACTACAAATGAAAAACTGTTTTTT
j_call: TRBJ1-4
d_call: TRBD1
cdr3_length: 16
v_call: TRBV6-1
clone_size: -

cdr3_aa: CASSLSRDSQYEQYF
cdr3_nt: TGTGCCAGCAGCCTGAGCCGGGATTCTCAATACGAGCAGTACTTC
j_call: TRBJ2-7
d_call: -
cdr3_length: 15
v_call: TRBV11-2
clone_size: -

cdr3_aa: CSVEGQLGETQYF
cdr3_nt: TGCAGCGTTGAGGGCCAGCTGGGGGAGACCCAGTACTTC
j_call: TRBJ2-5
d_call: -
cdr3_length: 13
v_call: TRBV29-1
clone_size: -

cdr3_aa: CASSPTGVQPQHF
cdr3_nt: TGTGCCAGCTCCCCCACGGGGGTACAGCCCCAGCATTTT
j_call: TRBJ1-5
d_call: -
cdr3_length: 13
v_call: TRBV18
clone_size: -

cdr3_aa: CASSLYTGEGGGYTF
cdr3_nt: TGTGCCAGCAGTTTATACACGGGGGAAGGAGGAGGCTACACCTTC
j_call: TRBJ1-2
d_call: -
cdr3_length: 15
v_call: TRBV27
clone_size: -

cdr3_aa: CASRHPTPYNEQFF
cdr3_nt: TGTGCCAGCCGCCACCCCACCCCCTACAATGAGCAGTTCTTC
j_call: TRBJ2-1
d_call: -
cdr3_length: 14
v_call: TRBV11-2
clone_size: -

cdr3_aa: CASSSTGTAVYEQYF
cdr3_nt: TGTGCCAGCAGCTCCACCGGGACAGCCGTTTACGAGCAGTACTTC
j_call: TRBJ2-7
d_call: TRBD1
cdr3_length: 15
v_call: TRBV6-5
clone_size: once

cdr3_aa: CASSSGGDSGTQYF
cdr3_nt: TGTGCCAGCTCTAGCGGAGGGGACTCGGGGACCCAGTACTTC
j_call: TRBJ2-5
d_call: TRBD2
cdr3_length: 14
v_call: TRBV6-1
clone_size: -

cdr3_aa: CAWSVEDCGTSYNEQFF
cdr3_nt: TGTGCCTGGAGTGTAGAGGATTGCGGGACCTCCTACAATGAGCAGTTCTTC
j_call: TRBJ2-1
d_call: -
cdr3_length: 17
v_call: TRBV30
clone_size: many

cdr3_aa: CASSLDRGRPNEQFF
cdr3_nt: TGTGCCAGCAGCTTGGACAGGGGGCGCCCAAATGAGCAGTTCTTC
j_call: TRBJ2-1
d_call: TRBD1
cdr3_length: 15
v_call: TRBV5-6
clone_size: -

cdr3_aa: CASSFNRDFLAKNIQYF
cdr3_nt: TGTGCCAGCAGTTTTAACCGGGACTTCCTAGCCAAAAACATTCAGTACTTC
j_call: TRBJ2-4
d_call: -
cdr3_length: 17
v_call: TRBV28
clone_size: -

cdr3_aa: CASSLDRGLSEAFF
cdr3_nt: TGTGCCAGCAGTCTTGACAGGGGGCTGTCTGAAGCTTTCTTT
j_call: TRBJ1-1
d_call: TRBD1
cdr3_length: 14
v_call: TRBV6-5
clone_size: -

cdr3_aa: CASSLGESYTF
cdr3_nt: TGTGCCAGCAGCTTAGGGGAATCCTACACCTTC
j_call: TRBJ1-2
d_call: -
cdr3_length: 11
v_call: TRBV7-9
clone_size: few

cdr3_aa: CASSLRTSGRTDTQYF
cdr3_nt: TGTGCCAGCAGCCTAAGGACTAGCGGGAGAACAGATACGCAGTATTTT
j_call: TRBJ2-3
d_call: TRBD2
cdr3_length: 16
v_call: TRBV7-8
clone_size: -

cdr3_aa: CASSINFSGEQFF
cdr3_nt: TGCGCCAGCAGCATTAATTTTAGTGGTGAGCAGTTCTTC
j_call: TRBJ2-1
d_call: -
cdr3_length: 13
v_call: TRBV5-1
clone_size: -

cdr3_aa: CASSLLAGHVSGELFF
cdr3_nt: TGTGCCAGCAGCTTACTAGCGGGTCACGTGTCCGGGGAGCTGTTTTTT
j_call: TRBJ2-2
d_call: TRBD2
cdr3_length: 16
v_call: TRBV7-7
clone_size: -

cdr3_aa: CASSSVMAGELFF
cdr3_nt: TGTGCCAGCAGCTCAGTAATGGCCGGGGAGCTGTTTTTT
j_call: TRBJ2-2
d_call: -
cdr3_length: 13
v_call: TRBV11-2
clone_size: -

cdr3_aa: CAWKKAPGSSYEQYF
cdr3_nt: TGTGCCTGGAAAAAGGCCCCGGGCAGCTCCTACGAGCAGTACTTC
j_call: TRBJ2-7
d_call: -
cdr3_length: 15
v_call: TRBV30
clone_size: -

cdr3_aa: CASSFSGLSYNEQFF
cdr3_nt: TGTGCCAGCAGCTTCAGCGGGCTTTCCTACAATGAGCAGTTCTTC
j_call: TRBJ2-1
d_call: -
cdr3_length: 15
v_call: TRBV7-6
clone_size: -

cdr3_aa: CASSPRARANNEQFF
cdr3_nt: TGTGCCAGCTCACCAAGAGCCAGGGCCAACAATGAGCAGTTCTTC
j_call: TRBJ2-1
d_call: -
cdr3_length: 15
v_call: TRBV18
clone_size: few

cdr3_aa: CAWGTGANVLTF
cdr3_nt: TGTGCCTGGGGGACCGGGGCCAACGTCCTGACTTTC
j_call: TRBJ2-6
d_call: -
cdr3_length: 12
v_call: TRBV30
clone_size: -

cdr3_aa: CASSLYLAENNEQFF
cdr3_nt: TGTGCCAGCAGTTTATACCTAGCGGAGAACAATGAGCAGTTCTTC
j_call: TRBJ2-1
d_call: TRBD2
cdr3_length: 15
v_call: TRBV28
clone_size: -

cdr3_aa: CASSFAGDYNEQFF
cdr3_nt: TGTGCCAGCAGTTTTGCAGGAGACTACAATGAGCAGTTCTTC
j_call: TRBJ2-1
d_call: -
cdr3_length: 14
v_call: TRBV27
clone_size: once

cdr3_aa: CASSSGQGNEAFF
cdr3_nt: TGTGCCAGCAGCTCCGGACAGGGGAATGAAGCTTTCTTT
j_call: TRBJ1-1
d_call: TRBD1
cdr3_length: 13
v_call: TRBV11-2
clone_size: -

cdr3_aa: CASSPTTSGTGFSAQHF
cdr3_nt: TGTGCCAGCTCTCCAACTACTTCCGGGACAGGGTTTTCAGCCCAGCATTTT
j_call: TRBJ1-5
d_call: TRBD1
cdr3_length: 17
v_call: TRBV18
clone_size: -

cdr3_aa: CASGTHAGNYGYTF
cdr3_nt: TGTGCCAGCGGGACCCACGCGGGAAACTATGGCTACACCTTC
j_call: TRBJ1-2
d_call: -
cdr3_length: 14
v_call: TRBV27
clone_size: -